What follows are 5 T cell receptor beta chains derived from one specimen sequenced in a study of blood T cell repertoires in COVID-19. Sequencing was performed with immunoSEQ multiplex PCR; in TCRdb, only in-frame clones are kept and a portion is missing. Altogether 150,000 to 200,000 clones are present, roughly four fifths being singletons, with the ten largest covering over 10%. The sample comprised peripheral blood. These receptors originate from a man between 65 and 85 years old who had recovered from COVID-19.

A single count supports this clone. V and J are TRBV7-2 and TRBJ2-3; 9 bases fit TRBD2. The germline CDR1 and CDR2 sequences are SGHTA and FQGNSA. V dropped 5 bases and J dropped 4; count of bases not matched to a gene: 13. CDR3 length equals 17 residues. The CDR3 loop reads CASSPPKGLAFADTQYF. As DNA, the CDR3 is TGTGCCAGCAGCCCCCCCAAGGGACTAGCATTCGCAGATACGCAGTATTTT.

This clone appeared a single time. The chain has TRBV6-6 and TRBJ2-7; D perhaps matches TRBD2 (7 bases). The CDR3 has 15 amino acids. Trimming removed 2 bases from V and 2 bases from J, with 13 bases in between. Looked up from germline, CDR1 is MNHNY and CDR2 is SVGAGI (reference sequence). The CDR3 sequence: CASSYGAGATYEQYF. The DNA for the CDR3 is TGTGCCAGCAGTTACGGGGCGGGGGCTACCTACGAGCAGTACTTC.

The chain joins TRBV19 to TRBJ2-7, with D maybe TRBD2 (6 bases). V lost 3 bases and J lost 2, with 11 bases in between. The germline V gene encodes CDR1 LNHDA and CDR2 SQIVND (reference sequence). The CDR3 contains 14 residues. DNA for the CDR3: TGTGCCAGTAGTATGCAGGGAGGAACCTACGAGCAGTACTTC. Its translation is CASSMQGGTYEQYF.

V is TRBV28 and J is TRBJ2-7; maybe TRBD2 (6 bases). The V gene's germline CDR1 is MDHEN and CDR2 SYDVKM. Between the trimmed V and J ends, which lost 2 bases and 0 bases, there was a span of 8 bases. The length of the CDR3 is 14 residues. The CDR3 protein is CASSLTGSSYEQYF. The CDR3 nucleotides read TGTGCCAGCAGTTTAACCGGGAGCTCCTACGAGCAGTACTTC. Full variable domain (outside the CDR3, taken from reference TRBV28 and TRBJ2-7): DVKVTQSSRYLVKRTGEKVFLECVQDMDHENMFWYRQDPGLGLRLIYFSYDVKMKEKGDIPEGYSVSREKKERFSLILESASTNQTSMYLCASSLTGSSYEQYFGPGTRLTVT.

The CDR3: CASSFREDTEAFF. Here the CDR3 DNA reads TGTGCCAGCAGCTTTCGGGAGGATACTGAAGCTTTCTTT. The gene calls are TRBV11-2 and TRBJ1-1; D gene uncertain. This CDR3 contains 13 residues. CDR1 and CDR2 (germline): SGHAT, FQNNGV. The V gene lost 3 bases and the J gene lost 5 bases, with 10 bases spanning the gap.